These T cell receptor beta chains were read from a single sample in a study of beta chain features in type 1 diabetes. Assay used: immunoSEQ multiplex PCR; TCRdb lists only in-frame clones, some missing. The top ten clones hold 0.02% to 0.025% of a sample with hundreds of thousands of clones, roughly a sixth of them seen once. Sequenced input: naive CD4+ T cells from blood. The receptors originated from a woman aged 18-35 years in good health. The CDR3 runs from the conserved cysteine through the conserved F or W. A D gene is named only where the DNA matches it firmly. Clone size is shown for a subset of rows, as once, few, many or a class of expanded clone.

j_call | v_call | clone_size | d_call | cdr3_aa | cdr3_nt
TRBJ1-2 | TRBV18 | few | - | CASSPGAPQSYGYTF | TGTGCCAGCTCACCGGGCGCCCCCCAGTCCTATGGCTACACCTTC
TRBJ2-1 | TRBV6-6 | - | - | CASSFSGQYNEQFF | TGTGCCAGCAGTTTTAGCGGCCAATACAATGAGCAGTTCTTC
TRBJ2-3 | TRBV15 | few | - | CATSRGVGTTTTQYF | TGTGCCACCAGCAGAGGGGTGGGAACGACCACTACGCAGTATTTT
TRBJ2-7 | TRBV5-1 | - | TRBD2 | CASRAQRGHHEQYF | TGCGCCAGCAGGGCACAGCGGGGGCACCACGAGCAGTACTTC
TRBJ2-5 | TRBV7-9 | few | - | CASSPAGWETQYF | TGTGCCAGCAGCCCCGCTGGATGGGAGACCCAGTACTTC
TRBJ2-7 | TRBV15 | few | TRBD1 | CATSKRQGKYEQYF | TGTGCCACCAGCAAACGACAGGGCAAATACGAGCAGTACTTC
TRBJ1-5 | TRBV2 | - | - | CASSEGSRGRNQPQHF | TGTGCCAGCAGTGAAGGGTCGAGGGGTCGCAATCAGCCCCAGCATTTT
TRBJ2-7 | TRBV5-5 | - | TRBD2 | CASSLVGLYYEQYF | TGTGCCAGCAGCTTGGTGGGACTATACTACGAGCAGTACTTC
TRBJ2-5 | TRBV28 | - | - | CASSKITGQETQYF | TGTGCCAGCAGTAAAATTACAGGCCAAGAGACCCAGTACTTC
TRBJ1-1 | TRBV29-1 | - | - | CSVGWGRGTEAFF | TGCAGCGTTGGGTGGGGGCGCGGCACTGAAGCTTTCTTT
TRBJ2-1 | TRBV5-1 | - | TRBD2 | CASSLVAGQGYEQFF | TGCGCCAGCAGCTTGGTAGCGGGACAAGGTTATGAGCAGTTCTTC
TRBJ1-1 | TRBV4-2 | few | TRBD1 | CASSQKTGMNTEAFF | TGTGCCAGCAGCCAGAAGACAGGGATGAACACTGAAGCTTTCTTT
TRBJ2-7 | TRBV4-2 | few | - | CASSQEQIGYEQYF | TGTGCCAGCAGCCAAGAACAAATAGGGTACGAGCAGTACTTC
TRBJ2-5 | TRBV19 | - | - | CASSPRVELRETQYF | TGTGCCAGTAGTCCCAGGGTGGAGTTGCGAGAGACCCAGTACTTC
TRBJ2-7 | TRBV18 | few | TRBD2 | CASSPGAGSSYEQYF | TGTGCCAGCTCACCAGGAGCGGGGAGCTCCTACGAGCAGTACTTC
TRBJ2-5 | TRBV7-2 | - | - | CASSLATSLSETQYF | TGTGCCAGCAGCTTAGCTACAAGTTTATCGGAGACCCAGTACTTC
TRBJ2-2 | TRBV2 | - | - | CASSVDPAGELFF | TGTGCCAGCAGTGTCGATCCCGCCGGGGAGCTGTTTTTT
TRBJ2-3 | TRBV6-6 | - | - | CASSDIKADTQYF | TGTGCCAGCAGCGACATTAAAGCGGATACGCAGTATTTT
TRBJ2-4 | TRBV27 | - | - | CASSRDLAKNIQYF | TGTGCCAGCAGCCGGGATCTAGCCAAAAACATTCAGTACTTC
TRBJ2-1 | TRBV11-2 | - | - | CASSLGGVEQFF | TGTGCCAGCAGCTTAGGGGGAGTCGAGCAGTTCTTC
TRBJ2-5 | TRBV6-5 | - | - | CASSPTGSWGETQYF | TGTGCCAGCAGCCCTACAGGTTCTTGGGGAGAGACCCAGTACTTC